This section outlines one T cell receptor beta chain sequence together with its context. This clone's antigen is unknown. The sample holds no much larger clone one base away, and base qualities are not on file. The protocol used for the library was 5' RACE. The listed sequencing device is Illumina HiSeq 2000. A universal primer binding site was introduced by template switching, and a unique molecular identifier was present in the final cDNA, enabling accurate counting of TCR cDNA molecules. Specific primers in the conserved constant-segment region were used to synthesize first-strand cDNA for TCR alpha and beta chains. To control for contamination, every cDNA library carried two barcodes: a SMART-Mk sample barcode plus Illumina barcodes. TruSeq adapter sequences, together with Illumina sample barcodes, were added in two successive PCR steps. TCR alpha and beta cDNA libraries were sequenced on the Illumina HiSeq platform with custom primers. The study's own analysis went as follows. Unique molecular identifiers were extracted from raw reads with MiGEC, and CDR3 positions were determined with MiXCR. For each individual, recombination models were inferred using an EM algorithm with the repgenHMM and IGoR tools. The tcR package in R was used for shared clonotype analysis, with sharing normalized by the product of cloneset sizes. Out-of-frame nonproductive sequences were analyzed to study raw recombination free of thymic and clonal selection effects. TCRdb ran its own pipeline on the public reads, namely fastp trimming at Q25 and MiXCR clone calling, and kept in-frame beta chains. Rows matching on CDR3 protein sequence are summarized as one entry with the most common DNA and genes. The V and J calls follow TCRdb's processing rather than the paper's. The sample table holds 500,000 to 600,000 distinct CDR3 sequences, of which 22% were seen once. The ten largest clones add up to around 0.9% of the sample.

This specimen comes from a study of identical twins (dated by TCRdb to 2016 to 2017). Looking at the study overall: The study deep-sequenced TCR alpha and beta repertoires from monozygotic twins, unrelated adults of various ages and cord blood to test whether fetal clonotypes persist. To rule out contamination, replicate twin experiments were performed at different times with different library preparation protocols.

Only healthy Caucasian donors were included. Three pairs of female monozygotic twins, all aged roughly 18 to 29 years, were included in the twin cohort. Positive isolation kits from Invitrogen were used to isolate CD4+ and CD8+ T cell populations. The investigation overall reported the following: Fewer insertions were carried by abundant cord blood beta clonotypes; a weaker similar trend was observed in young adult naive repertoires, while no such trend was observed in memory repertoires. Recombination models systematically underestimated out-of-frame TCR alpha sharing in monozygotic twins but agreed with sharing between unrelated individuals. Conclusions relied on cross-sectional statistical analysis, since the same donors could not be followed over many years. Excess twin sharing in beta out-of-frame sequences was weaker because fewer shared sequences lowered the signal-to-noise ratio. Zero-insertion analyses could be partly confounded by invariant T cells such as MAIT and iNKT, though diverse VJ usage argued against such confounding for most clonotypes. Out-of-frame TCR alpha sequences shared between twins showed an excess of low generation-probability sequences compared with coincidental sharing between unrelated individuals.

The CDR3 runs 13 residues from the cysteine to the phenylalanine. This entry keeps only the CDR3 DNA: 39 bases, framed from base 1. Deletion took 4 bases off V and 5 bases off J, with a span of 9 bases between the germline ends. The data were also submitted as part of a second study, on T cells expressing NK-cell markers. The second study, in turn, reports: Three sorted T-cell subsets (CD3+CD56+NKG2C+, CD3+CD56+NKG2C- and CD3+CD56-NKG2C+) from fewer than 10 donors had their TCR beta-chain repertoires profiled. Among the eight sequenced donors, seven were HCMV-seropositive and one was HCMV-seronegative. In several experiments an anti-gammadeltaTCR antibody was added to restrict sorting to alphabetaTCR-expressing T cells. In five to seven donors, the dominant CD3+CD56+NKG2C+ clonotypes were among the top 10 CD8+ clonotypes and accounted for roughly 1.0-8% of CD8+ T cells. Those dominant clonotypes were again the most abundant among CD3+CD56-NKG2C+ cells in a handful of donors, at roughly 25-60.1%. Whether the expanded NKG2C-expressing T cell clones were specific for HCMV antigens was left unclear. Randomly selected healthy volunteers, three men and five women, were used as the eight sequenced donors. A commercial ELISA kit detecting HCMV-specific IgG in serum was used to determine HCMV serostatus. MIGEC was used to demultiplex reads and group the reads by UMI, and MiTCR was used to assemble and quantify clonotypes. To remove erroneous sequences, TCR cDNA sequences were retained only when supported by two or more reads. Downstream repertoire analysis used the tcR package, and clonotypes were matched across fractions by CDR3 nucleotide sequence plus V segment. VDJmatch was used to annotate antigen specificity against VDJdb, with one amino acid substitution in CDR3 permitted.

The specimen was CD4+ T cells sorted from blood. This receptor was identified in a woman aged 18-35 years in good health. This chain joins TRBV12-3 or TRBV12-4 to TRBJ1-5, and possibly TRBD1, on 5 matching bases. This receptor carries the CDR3 CASSWGGHQPQHF. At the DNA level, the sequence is TGTGCCAGCAGTTGGGGGGGTCATCAGCCCCAGCATTTT.